This record covers a single T cell receptor (beta chain). Authors' analysis steps: Estimates of nucleated cell counts were drawn from the amplification of reference gene primers. Measured with immunoSEQ multiplex PCR; TCRdb has only the in-frame clones, and not every one. V, J and clone size reflect that table, while D and trimming were determined from the DNA. The sample lists 80,000 to 100,000 clones; around 82% were seen once. The data belong to a study of blood T cell repertoires in COVID-19. Study-wide context: The United States, Italy and Spain supplied acute and convalescent COVID-19 samples. In each case, the material was cDNA or gDNA derived from T cells, B-cell-depleted T cells, or PBMCs.

The TCR originated in an older man with active or convalescent COVID-19. The sample consisted of peripheral blood.

The CDR3 sequence is CASSETVEANEKLFF. The DNA of the CDR3 is TGTGCCAGCAGTGAAACCGTCGAAGCCAATGAAAAACTGTTTTTT. The chain carries TRBV2 and TRBJ1-4; D unresolved. Trimming left V 2 bases short and J 5 bases short, with 12 bases between. In germline, CDR1 is SNHLY, CDR2 FYNNEI. There are 15 residues in the CDR3.